The 5 T cell receptor beta chains below all came from one sample that was sequenced in a study of blood T cell repertoires in COVID-19. TCRdb keeps only in-frame clones here, not all; method: immunoSEQ multiplex PCR. The table shows a few hundred thousand clones, with 65% to 85% occurring only once. The sample comprised PBMCs or T cells enriched from blood (not recorded which). The receptors derive from a man in his thirties or forties with acute COVID-19.

The rearrangement uses TRBV19 and TRBJ1-2, with D perhaps matching TRBD1 (5 bases). This CDR3 has 15 residues. V shed 1 base and J shed 4 bases, with 13 bases lying between them. The germline CDR1 and CDR2 sequences are LNHDA and SQIVND (reference sequence). The CDR3 bases are TGTGCCAGTAGTATAGCCCAAGGGGATTTCTATGGCTACACCTTC. Protein product: CASSIAQGDFYGYTF.

The chain carries TRBV5-1 and TRBJ1-3; TRBD1 agrees at 8 bases. This CDR3 is built from 14 residues. After removal of 4 bases from V and 4 bases from J, the junction contained 4 bases not matched to a gene. Per germline, CDR1 SGHRS and CDR2 YFSETQ. Here the CDR3 DNA reads TGCGCCAGCAGCCTGGCAGGGGGCGGAAACACCATATATTTT. It specifies CASSLAGGGNTIYF.

The gene calls are TRBV5-4 and TRBJ2-5, with D perhaps matching TRBD2 (6 bases). V lost 2 bases, J lost 1 base, and 12 bases lay in between. The CDR3 is 15 residues long. The germline CDR1 and CDR2 sequences are SGHNT and YYREEE (reference sequence). For the CDR3, the DNA is TGTGCCAGCAGCTTTGGAGGGAAGGGCCAAGAGACCCAGTACTTC. Translating gives CASSFGGKGQETQYF.

This clone was recorded only once. The V gene is TRBV3-1 (or the pseudogene TRBV3-2), the J gene TRBJ2-7; 9 bases match TRBD1. The length of the CDR3 is 18 residues. From germline, CDR1 is LGHDT and CDR2 YNNKEL (reference sequence). V shed 1 base and J 1 base; nucleotides not matched to a gene: 11. CDR3 residues: CASSQVPPDRGGSYEQYF. The CDR3 region has the DNA TGTGCCAGCAGCCAAGTCCCTCCCGACAGGGGGGGGTCCTACGAGCAGTACTTC.

This clone appeared a few times. DNA for the CDR3: TGTGCCAGCTCACCCTCGACTGATAGTAGGGGGTATGGCTACACCTTC. Its protein product is CASSPSTDSRGYGYTF. The V gene is TRBV18, the J gene TRBJ1-2; tentative D call: TRBD1 (6 bases). This CDR3 contains 16 residues. Between the trimmed V and J ends, which lost 3 bases and 5 bases, there was a span of 19 bases. Germline V gene sequence: CDR1 KGHSH, CDR2 LQKENI.